A selection of T cell receptor beta chains follows, all from one sample in a study of CD4 T cell repertoires in COVID-19. Repertoires were generated with immunoSEQ multiplex PCR, while TCRdb's copy carries only in-frame clones and drops some. Of about 75,000 clones listed, 83% are singletons. Sequenced here: CD4+ T cells from peripheral blood, sampled after recovery from COVID-19. The receptors shown here come from a human donor who had COVID-19. CDR3s include the opening cysteine and the closing phenylalanine or tryptophan. The order of the fields is CDR3 protein, J gene, D gene, V gene. D genes are given only for firm matches.

CASRGGMDQPQHF | TRBJ1-5 | NA | TRBV10-2
CASSHQGYTGELFF | TRBJ2-2 | NA | TRBV3-1/TRBV3-2
CASSQGSARGAHEQYF | TRBJ2-7 | NA | TRBV14
CASSGGVVETQYF | TRBJ2-5 | TRBD2 | TRBV27
CASSVDYTGELFF | TRBJ2-2 | NA | TRBV9
CASSYSRGRTEAFF | TRBJ1-1 | NA | TRBV6-5
CASSVEGFPGGYTF | TRBJ1-2 | NA | TRBV9
CASSRPGSSHTDTQYF | TRBJ2-3 | NA | TRBV7-9
CASSQMPPTYSYNEQFF | TRBJ2-1 | NA | TRBV4-1
CASSQDIWQNYGYTF | TRBJ1-2 | NA | TRBV3-1/TRBV3-2
CASSLDRGRNEQYF | TRBJ2-7 | TRBD1 | TRBV5-1
CASSLPEVGPLHF | TRBJ1-6 | NA | TRBV7-2
CSAGDRGGQPQHF | TRBJ1-5 | NA | TRBV29-1
CASSLGTLSSGANVLTF | TRBJ2-6 | NA | TRBV5-1
CASSLDAGGTEAFF | TRBJ1-1 | TRBD1 | TRBV7-2
CASSLGGQTRRNYGYTF | TRBJ1-2 | NA | TRBV7-2
CASPQGGVDGEKLFF | TRBJ1-4 | TRBD1 | TRBV6-5
CSIAGPGVRNTEAFF | TRBJ1-1 | NA | TRBV29-1
CASSFSTGGRTDTQYF | TRBJ2-3 | TRBD2 | TRBV5-4
CASSAGAGANVLTF | TRBJ2-6 | NA | TRBV10-1
CASATLAGANNEQFF | TRBJ2-1 | TRBD2 | TRBV12-5
CASSRDSNQPQHF | TRBJ1-5 | NA | TRBV6-2/TRBV6-3
CASRQLAGAYNEQFF | TRBJ2-1 | TRBD2 | TRBV2
CASSIRTSDLTETQYF | TRBJ2-5 | TRBD2 | TRBV11-2
CASSLSRETQYF | TRBJ2-5 | NA | TRBV5-8
CASRKDRGSGANVLTF | TRBJ2-6 | TRBD1 | TRBV27